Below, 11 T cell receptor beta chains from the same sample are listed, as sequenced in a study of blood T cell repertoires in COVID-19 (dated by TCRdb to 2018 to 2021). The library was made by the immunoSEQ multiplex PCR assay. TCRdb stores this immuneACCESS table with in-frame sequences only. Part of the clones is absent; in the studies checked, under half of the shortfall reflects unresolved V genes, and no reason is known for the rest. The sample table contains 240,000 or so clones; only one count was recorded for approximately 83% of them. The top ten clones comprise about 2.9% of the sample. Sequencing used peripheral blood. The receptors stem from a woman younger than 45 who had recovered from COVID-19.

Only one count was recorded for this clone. The CDR3 sequence: CSVEETTSGGALETQYF. The DNA for the CDR3 is TGCAGCGTTGAAGAAACGACTAGCGGGGGGGCATTGGAGACCCAGTACTTC. This chain uses TRBV29-1 with TRBJ2-5; 14 bases line up with TRBD2. CDR3 length: 17 residues. The germline gives CDR1 SQVTM, CDR2 ANQGSEA. Unmatched junction bases numbered 8, after V lost 0 bases and J lost 5 bases.

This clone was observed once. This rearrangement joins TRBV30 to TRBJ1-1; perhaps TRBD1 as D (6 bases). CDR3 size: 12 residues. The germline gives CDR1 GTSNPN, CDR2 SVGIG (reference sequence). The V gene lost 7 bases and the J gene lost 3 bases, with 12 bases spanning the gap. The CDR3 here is CASHRDDTEAFF. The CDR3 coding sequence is TGTGCCTCCCACAGGGATGACACTGAAGCTTTCTTT.

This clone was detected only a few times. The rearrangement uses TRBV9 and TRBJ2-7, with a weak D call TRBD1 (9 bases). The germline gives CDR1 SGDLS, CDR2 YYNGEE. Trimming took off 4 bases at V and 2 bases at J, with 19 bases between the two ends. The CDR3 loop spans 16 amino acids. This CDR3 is CASSPQRGTGTYEQYF. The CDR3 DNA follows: TGTGCCAGCAGCCCACAGCGGGGGACAGGGACCTACGAGCAGTACTTC.

The CDR3 loop is CASSLMNQPQHF. The DNA of the CDR3 is TGTGCCAGCAGCCTCATGAATCAGCCCCAGCATTTT. The rearrangement joins TRBV3-1 (or the pseudogene TRBV3-2) to TRBJ1-5; D gene uncertain. From germline, CDR1 is LGHDT and CDR2 YNNKEL (reference sequence). The CDR3 has 12 residues. The V end lost 4 bases, the J end lost 4 bases, and 5 bases lay between the germline ends.

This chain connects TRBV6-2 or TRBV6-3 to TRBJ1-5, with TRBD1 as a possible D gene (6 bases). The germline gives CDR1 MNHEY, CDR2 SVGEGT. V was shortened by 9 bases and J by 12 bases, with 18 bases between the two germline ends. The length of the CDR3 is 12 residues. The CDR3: CASSAGTIIQHF. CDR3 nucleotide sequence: TGTGCCAGTAGTGCCGGGACAATCATCCAGCATTTT.

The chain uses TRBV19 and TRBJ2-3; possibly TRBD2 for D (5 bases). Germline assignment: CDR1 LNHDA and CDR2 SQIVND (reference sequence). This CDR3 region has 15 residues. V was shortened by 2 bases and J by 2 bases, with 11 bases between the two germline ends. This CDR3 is CASSISRTPTDTQYF. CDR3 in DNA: TGTGCCAGTAGTATATCCAGGACTCCCACAGATACGCAGTATTTT.

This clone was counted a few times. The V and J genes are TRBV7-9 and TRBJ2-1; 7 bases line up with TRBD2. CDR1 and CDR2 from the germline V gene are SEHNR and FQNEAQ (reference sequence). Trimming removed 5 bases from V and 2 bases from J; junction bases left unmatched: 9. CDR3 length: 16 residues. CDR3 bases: TGTGCCAGCAGCCGAGATGTCCGGGGGGCCTACAATGAGCAGTTCTTC. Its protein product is CASSRDVRGAYNEQFF.

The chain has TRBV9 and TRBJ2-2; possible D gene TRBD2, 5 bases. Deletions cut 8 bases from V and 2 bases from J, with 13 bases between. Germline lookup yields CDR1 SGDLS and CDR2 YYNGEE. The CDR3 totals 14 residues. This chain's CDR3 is CASRLTINTGELFF. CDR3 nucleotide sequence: TGTGCCAGTCGACTAACGATAAACACCGGGGAGCTGTTTTTT.

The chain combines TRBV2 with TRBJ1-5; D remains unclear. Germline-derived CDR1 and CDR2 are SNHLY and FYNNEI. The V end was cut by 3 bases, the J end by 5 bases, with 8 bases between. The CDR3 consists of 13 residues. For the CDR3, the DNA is TGTGCCAGCAGTGATCTATCGGATCAGCCCCAGCATTTT. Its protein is CASSDLSDQPQHF. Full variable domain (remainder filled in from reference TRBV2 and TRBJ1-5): EPEVTQTPSHQVTQMGQEVILRCVPISNHLYFYWYRQILGQKVEFLVSFYNNEISEKSEIFDDQFSVERPDGSNFTLKIRSTKLEDSAMYFCASSDLSDQPQHFGDGTRLSIL.

The CDR3 sequence: CASNPGQNYGYTF. The CDR3 nucleotides are TGTGCCAGCAACCCAGGACAGAACTATGGCTACACCTTC. This chain joins TRBV2 and TRBJ1-2, with a weak D call TRBD1 (6 bases). Trimming pared 7 bases from V and 2 bases from J, leaving 11 bases between. Germline V CDR1 and CDR2: SNHLY, FYNNEI. The CDR3 is 13 residues long.

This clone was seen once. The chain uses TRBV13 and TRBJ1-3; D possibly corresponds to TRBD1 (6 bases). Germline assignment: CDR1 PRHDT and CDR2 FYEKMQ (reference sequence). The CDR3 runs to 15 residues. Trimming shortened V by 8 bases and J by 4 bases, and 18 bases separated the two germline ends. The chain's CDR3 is CASGISWQGGNTIYF. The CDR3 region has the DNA TGTGCCAGCGGCATATCCTGGCAGGGGGGAAACACCATATATTTT.